These 28 T cell receptor beta chains share one sample of origin, sequenced in a study of technical replicates of blood from several donors. Here immunoSEQ multiplex PCR was the method, and the copy in TCRdb shows in-frame clones only, minus some. Of around 83,000 clones in the sample, just under 95% were seen once. The specimen sequenced was T cells isolated from PBMCs. These receptors came from a human donor in good health.

Only one count was recorded for this clone. The chain recombines TRBV7-3 with TRBJ2-2, with D possibly matching TRBD1 (5 bases). CDR1 is SGHTA and CDR2 is FQGTGA in the germline V gene. The CDR3 has 13 residues. V lost 3 bases, J lost 6 bases, and 8 bases lay in between. The CDR3 DNA reads as TGTGCCAGCAGCTTTACAGGTCCCGGGGAGCTGTTTTTT. It codes for CASSFTGPGELFF.

The chain joins TRBV7-2 to TRBJ2-1; no firm D call. The CDR3 covers 12 residues. The V gene's germline CDR1 is SGHTA and CDR2 FQGNSA. V was pared by 4 bases and J by 9 bases, with 10 bases between. CDR3 sequence reads: CASSSSRGEQFF. For the CDR3, the DNA is TGTGCCAGCAGCTCCTCTAGAGGTGAGCAGTTCTTC.

This sequence joins TRBV28 and TRBJ1-2; TRBD1 aligns across 10 bases. Germline CDR1 reads MDHEN; CDR2 reads SYDVKM. This CDR3 has 15 residues. V lost 10 bases to trimming and J lost 7 bases; unmatched junction nucleotides: 15. The CDR3: CANLIRDRGISGYTF. The CDR3 coding sequence is TGTGCCAACTTAATCCGGGACAGGGGTATAAGTGGCTACACCTTC.

The V and J genes are TRBV19 and TRBJ1-1, with 9 bases identical to TRBD1. CDR3 length: 15 residues. With V trimmed by 5 bases and J by 5 bases, 9 bases remained unmatched. CDR1 and CDR2 from the germline V gene are LNHDA and SQIVND (reference sequence). CDR3 region: CASSWGTGTWTEAFF. The CDR3 DNA is TGTGCCAGTAGTTGGGGGACAGGGACATGGACTGAAGCTTTCTTT. The complete variable domain, with remaining parts taken from reference TRBV19 and TRBJ1-1, reads DGGITQSPKYLFRKEGQNVTLSCEQNLNHDAMYWYRQDPGQGLRLIYYSQIVNDFQKGDIAEGYSVSREKKESFPLTVTSAQKNPTAFYLCASSWGTGTWTEAFFGQGTRLTVV.

This chain links TRBV19 with TRBJ1-2; D is unresolved. Per the germline V gene, CDR1 is LNHDA and CDR2 is SQIVND (reference sequence). This CDR3 has 14 amino acids. Trimming pared 5 bases from V and 5 bases from J, leaving 15 bases between. CDR3 sequence (DNA): TGTGCCAGTAGTCTCTCCGCAGGTTCATATGGCTACACCTTC. This codes for CASSLSAGSYGYTF.

This chain links TRBV2 with TRBJ2-7, with a possible D match to TRBD1 (6 bases). V lost 8 bases, J lost 0 bases, and 14 bases lay in between. The CDR3 has 14 residues. Germline V gene sequence: CDR1 SNHLY, CDR2 FYNNEI. DNA for the CDR3: TGTGCCAGCGGAGGTGGGGGCCTCTCCTACGAGCAGTACTTC. This sequence encodes CASGGGGLSYEQYF.

The rearrangement joins TRBV5-6 to TRBJ1-1, with D possibly TRBD1 on 5 matching bases. The V end lost 1 base, the J end lost 5 bases, and 12 bases lay between the germline ends. CDR1 is SGHDT, CDR2 YYEEEE, per germline. The CDR3 runs to 14 residues. CDR3 region: CASSLQTVGTEAFF. The CDR3 nucleotides are TGTGCCAGCAGCTTGCAGACAGTGGGTACTGAAGCTTTCTTT.

The chain employs TRBV6-4 and TRBJ2-1, with 10 bases fitting TRBD2. The CDR3 extends over 15 amino acids. V trimming: 4 bases; J trimming: 6 bases; junction bases outside the gene matches: 6. Germline values: CDR1 MRHNA, CDR2 SNTAGT. This CDR3 is CASSALAGAPNEQFF. In DNA form, the CDR3 reads TGTGCCAGCAGTGCCCTAGCGGGGGCCCCCAATGAGCAGTTCTTC.

The V and J genes are TRBV28 and TRBJ2-7; maybe TRBD1 (6 bases). Germline V CDR1 and CDR2: MDHEN, SYDVKM. The CDR3 is 15 residues long. V dropped 2 bases and J dropped 9 bases, with 20 bases sitting between them. CDR3: CASSLTGPTGPGQYF. In nucleotides, the CDR3 is TGTGCCAGCAGTTTAACGGGACCGACAGGCCCAGGGCAGTACTTC.

J is TRBJ2-6 and V is TRBV7-6, with D perhaps matching TRBD1 (7 bases). This CDR3 is built from 17 residues. The ends were cut back, 3 bases at V and 2 bases at J, with 14 bases in the middle. Germline CDR1 and CDR2: SGHVS and FNYEAQ. The CDR3 protein is CASSLRTGGPGANVLTF. CDR3 nucleotide sequence: TGTGCCAGCAGCTTGCGGACAGGAGGGCCTGGGGCCAACGTCCTGACTTTC.

J is TRBJ2-7 and V is TRBV4-2, with D maybe TRBD2 (6 bases). The V end was cut by 5 bases, the J end by 6 bases, with 11 bases between. The germline gives CDR1 LGHNA, CDR2 YNFKEQ. The CDR3 is 12 amino acids. The CDR3 DNA follows: TGTGCCAGCAGCTTTGGGGGAGGCGAGCAGTACTTC. It is translated as CASSFGGGEQYF.

This clone showed up just once. The V gene is TRBV4-1, the J gene TRBJ2-7, with a weak D call TRBD2 (5 bases). Germline V gene data show CDR1 as MGHRA and CDR2 as YSYEKL. This CDR3 comprises 15 residues. Trimming stripped 1 base from V and 0 bases from J, with 10 bases between. The CDR3 nucleotides read TGCGCCAGCAGCCAAGCCAACCGGGACTCCTACGAGCAGTACTTC. Residues: CASSQANRDSYEQYF.

The chain recombines TRBV4-1 with TRBJ2-7; perhaps TRBD1 as D (5 bases). From germline, CDR1 is MGHRA and CDR2 YSYEKL. The CDR3 extends over 16 amino acids. V lost 4 bases and J lost 2, with 18 bases in between. DNA for the CDR3: TGCGCCAGCAGCCGAATAAAGCAGGGAATCGCCTACGAGCAGTACTTC. Protein sequence: CASSRIKQGIAYEQYF.

V usage is TRBV29-1 and J usage is TRBJ2-2, with D perhaps matching TRBD2 (6 bases). The ends were cut back, 3 bases at V and 0 bases at J, with 8 bases in the middle. This CDR3 is 14 amino acids long. Germline V gene lookup returns CDR1 SQVTM and CDR2 ANQGSEA. This chain's CDR3 is CSVDSGANTGELFF. In DNA form, the CDR3 reads TGCAGCGTTGATAGCGGCGCGAACACCGGGGAGCTGTTTTTT.

The V gene is TRBV7-2, the J gene TRBJ1-1, with 7 bases identical to TRBD1. This CDR3 is 13 amino acids long. The junction had 4 bases not matched to a gene; V was cut back by 5 bases and J by 4 bases. The germline V gene encodes CDR1 SGHTA and CDR2 FQGNSA. In DNA form, the CDR3 reads TGTGCCAGCAGCCGGGACAGAAGCACTGAAGCTTTCTTT. Translated, it gives CASSRDRSTEAFF.

The chain uses TRBV29-1 and TRBJ1-5, with D possibly being TRBD1 (5 bases). CDR1 is SQVTM and CDR2 is ANQGSEA in the germline V gene. This CDR3 spans 13 amino acids. Trimming took off 6 bases at V and 4 bases at J, with 13 bases between the two ends. CDR3 coding DNA: TGCAGCGTACAGGACGGGGGGAATCAGCCCCAGCATTTT. Amino acid sequence: CSVQDGGNQPQHF.

This clone was counted a single time. V gene TRBV30 combines with J gene TRBJ1-2; D perhaps matches TRBD1 (5 bases). The germline V gene has CDR1 GTSNPN and CDR2 SVGIG (reference sequence). The CDR3 extends over 14 amino acids. Between the trimmed V and J ends, which lost 0 bases and 2 bases, there was a span of 10 bases. Here the CDR3 DNA reads TGTGCCTGGAGTGTACTGGGGGGGAACTATGGCTACACCTTC. As protein: CAWSVLGGNYGYTF.

The J gene is TRBJ1-4, the V gene TRBV7-6, with D perhaps TRBD1 (6 bases). This CDR3 comprises 15 residues. Germline V CDR1 and CDR2: SGHVS, FNYEAQ. The V end was cut by 2 bases, the J end by 5 bases, with 12 bases between. CDR3 loop: CASSLYAGVNEKLFF. The CDR3 nucleotides are TGTGCCAGCAGCTTATACGCAGGGGTAAATGAAAAACTGTTTTTT.

This clone has just one count. This sequence joins TRBV9 and TRBJ2-5, with 11 bases identical to TRBD2. Losses at the gene ends were 4 bases for V and 5 bases for J; bases not matched to a gene: 7. Germline CDR1 and CDR2: SGDLS and YYNGEE. The CDR3 has 15 residues. For the CDR3, the DNA is TGTGCCAGCAGCACAGGGACTAGCGGTTGGGAGACCCAGTACTTC. Translated, it gives CASSTGTSGWETQYF.

The V call is TRBV6-5, the J call TRBJ2-2, with D tentatively TRBD1 (5 bases). The V gene's germline CDR1 is MNHEY and CDR2 SVGAGI. The V gene lost 0 bases and the J gene lost 7 bases, with 9 bases spanning the gap. The CDR3 runs to 14 residues. The CDR3 protein is CASSYSLGDGELFF. CDR3 DNA sequence: TGTGCCAGCAGTTACTCGTTAGGGGACGGGGAGCTGTTTTTT.

This chain joins TRBV12-2 and TRBJ2-2; the table's D call TRBD1 went unverified against the DNA. TRBV12-2 is classified as a pseudogene. This CDR3 region has 19 residues. Here the CDR3 DNA reads TGTGCAAGTCGCAGAGAGGAGACAGGGCGATTAGTTGGCACCGGGGAGCTGTTTTTT. Its translation is CASRREETGRLVGTGELFF.

This clone was observed a single time. The chain recombines TRBV29-1 with TRBJ1-2; 9 nucleotides match TRBD1. This CDR3 has 14 amino acids. Germline CDR1 and CDR2: SQVTM and ANQGSEA. Losses at the gene ends were 0 bases for V and 8 bases for J; bases not matched to a gene: 7. CDR3 DNA sequence: TGCAGCGTTGAAGATCGGGACAGGGTAGACGGCTACACCTTC. Its protein product is CSVEDRDRVDGYTF.

On this clone: A read error may produce the germline difference seen at one junction end. V and J are TRBV27 and TRBJ2-7; TRBD2 matches at 9 bases. The CDR3 runs 13 residues. Germline V lookup: CDR1 MNHEY, CDR2 SMNVEV (reference sequence). CDR3 sequence reads: CASSLGSGSKLVF. The CDR3 nucleotides read TGTGCCAGCAGTTTAGGTAGCGGGAGCAAGTTAGTCTTC.

The chain is built from TRBV7-2 and TRBJ2-7, with TRBD1 matching 9 bases. CDR1 is SGHTA and CDR2 is FQGNSA in the germline V gene. J was trimmed by 4 bases and V by 5 bases; bases with no gene match: 6. The CDR3 loop spans 14 amino acids. This chain's CDR3 is CASSAPGQGYEQYF. CDR3 DNA: TGTGCCAGCAGCGCCCCGGGACAGGGTTACGAGCAGTACTTC. Variable domain in full (rest from reference TRBV7-2 and TRBJ2-7): GAGVSQSPSNKVTEKGKDVELRCDPISGHTALYWYRQSLGQGLEFLIYFQGNSAPDKSGLPSDRFSAERTGGSVSTLTIQRTQQEDSAVYLCASSAPGQGYEQYFGPGTRLTVT.

V is TRBV30 and J is TRBJ2-7; D might be TRBD2 (5 bases). V was clipped by 1 base and J by 4 bases, with 11 bases between them. There are 13 residues in the CDR3. Germline V gene data show CDR1 as GTSNPN and CDR2 as SVGIG (reference sequence). The CDR3 nucleotides read TGTGCCTGGAGTGCCACGGGGATGTACGAGCAGTACTTC. Its translation is CAWSATGMYEQYF.

The rearrangement joins TRBV10-1 to TRBJ2-7, with TRBD2 identical over 8 bases. V trimming: 0 bases; J trimming: 6 bases; junction bases outside the gene matches: 1. The V gene's germline CDR1 is WNHNN and CDR2 SYGVQD (reference sequence). The CDR3 spans 13 residues. The CDR3 coding sequence is TGCGCCAGCAGTGAGTCGACTAGCGCCGAGCAGTACTTC. As protein: CASSESTSAEQYF.

V and J are TRBV5-1 and TRBJ2-1; 12 bases agree with TRBD2. Per the germline V gene, CDR1 is SGHRS and CDR2 is YFSETQ. The CDR3 has 17 residues. J was trimmed by 0 bases and V by 4 bases; bases with no gene match: 5. The chain's CDR3 is CASSAGLAGTSYNEQFF. In DNA, the CDR3 is TGCGCCAGCAGCGCAGGACTAGCGGGAACCTCCTACAATGAGCAGTTCTTC.

This sequence joins TRBV29-1 and TRBJ1-2; D possibly corresponds to TRBD1 (6 bases). This CDR3 has 13 amino acids. With 0 bases removed from V and 6 bases from J, the gap between germline ends came to 11 bases. The germline CDR1 and CDR2 sequences are SQVTM and ANQGSEA. The CDR3 DNA sequence: TGCAGCGTTGAAGATCTAAGGGGGAATGGCTACACCTTC. This sequence encodes CSVEDLRGNGYTF.